These 17 T cell receptor beta chains were sequenced from one sample in a study of blood T cell repertoires in COVID-19. The repertoire was sequenced with immunoSEQ multiplex PCR; TCRdb's copy has only in-frame clones and lacks some. The data hold roughly 130,000 clones, with around 87% observed a single time. The sequenced sample was peripheral blood. Receptors were obtained from a woman aged 55-75 years with acute or convalescent COVID-19.

The chain couples TRBV7-3 to TRBJ2-2, with TRBD2 as a possible D gene (7 bases). Trimming cost V 7 bases and J 6 bases, with 21 bases left between them. This CDR3 spans 16 amino acids. From germline, CDR1 is SGHTA and CDR2 FQGTGA. CDR3 DNA sequence: TGTGCCAGCACCGAAGGGCGGGGCGGGGGCCCCGGGGAGCTGTTTTTT. It is translated as CASTEGRGGGPGELFF.

The rearrangement links TRBV6-1 to TRBJ1-6; D is perhaps TRBD1 (5 bases). This CDR3 is 17 amino acids long. Germline values: CDR1 MNHNS, CDR2 SASEGT. V gave up 4 bases and J gave up 0 bases, with 13 bases separating them. Written as DNA, the CDR3 is TGTGCCAGCAGTGTGGCAGGAGGGGACTCCTATAATTCACCCCTCCACTTT. This gives the protein CASSVAGGDSYNSPLHF.

The chain has TRBV28 and TRBJ1-6; 8 nucleotides agree with TRBD1. This CDR3 region has 15 residues. The V gene's germline CDR1 is MDHEN and CDR2 SYDVKM. J lost 6 bases, V lost 5 bases, and 6 bases had no gene match. As DNA, the CDR3 is TGTGCCAGCAGTCCCCCGGGACAGGTTAATTCACCCCTCCACTTT. Translated: CASSPPGQVNSPLHF. Looking up the rest from reference TRBV28 and TRBJ1-6 gives the full variable domain: DVKVTQSSRYLVKRTGEKVFLECVQDMDHENMFWYRQDPGLGLRLIYFSYDVKMKEKGDIPEGYSVSREKKERFSLILESASTNQTSMYLCASSPPGQVNSPLHFGNGTRLTVT.

CDR3 DNA: TGTGCCACCAGCAGAGAATACAGGGGCTCTGGAAACACCATATATTTT. Its translation is CATSREYRGSGNTIYF. The rearrangement links TRBV15 to TRBJ1-3, with 7 bases fitting TRBD1. The CDR3 contains 16 residues. V shed 0 bases and J 0 bases; nucleotides not matched to a gene: 2. The germline V gene has CDR1 LNHNV and CDR2 YYDKDF (reference sequence).

The chain couples TRBV14 to TRBJ1-2; weak D call: TRBD1 (5 bases). The germline V gene has CDR1 SGHDN and CDR2 FVKESK. CDR3 length: 14 residues. V lost 1 base, J lost 5 bases, and 11 bases lay in between. The CDR3 coding sequence is TGTGCCAGCAGCCAAGTCCAGGGAGGGTATGGCTACACCTTC. It translates to CASSQVQGGYGYTF.

The rearrangement joins TRBV12-3 or TRBV12-4 to TRBJ1-2, with D uncertain. The CDR3 is 13 residues long. Trimming left V 1 base short and J 4 bases short, with 7 bases between. The DNA for the CDR3 is TGTGCCAGCAGTTTAGGGGCTATCTATGGCTACACCTTC. This sequence encodes CASSLGAIYGYTF.

The genes are TRBV28 and TRBJ2-1, with D possibly being TRBD2 (5 bases). Germline V gene lookup returns CDR1 MDHEN and CDR2 SYDVKM. The ends were cut back, 9 bases at V and 4 bases at J, with 13 bases in the middle. This CDR3 spans 13 amino acids. For the CDR3, the DNA is TGTGCCAGTAAAGGTACGGGGTACAATGAGCAGTTCTTC. It is translated as CASKGTGYNEQFF.

J is TRBJ1-1 and V is TRBV6-5; TRBD1 is a possible D gene (6 bases). V gave up 4 bases and J gave up 5 bases, with 14 bases separating them. Germline V lookup: CDR1 MNHEY, CDR2 SVGAGI. This CDR3 is built from 14 residues. The DNA of the CDR3 is TGTGCCAGCAGTTTCCAGCACAGGGAAACTGAAGCTTTCTTT. Amino acids: CASSFQHRETEAFF.

The V call is TRBV23-1, the J call TRBJ2-7, with a weak D call TRBD2 (6 bases). TRBV23-1 carries the ORF label, with uncertain function. CDR3 length: 14 amino acids. V gave up 6 bases and J gave up 4 bases, with 16 bases separating them. The CDR3: CASRPGTASYEQYF. Written as DNA, the CDR3 is TGCGCCAGCAGACCAGGGACTGCGAGTTACGAGCAGTACTTC.

V is TRBV24-1 and J is TRBJ2-1; TRBD1 is a possible D gene (5 bases). V lost 4 bases and J lost 0, with 15 bases in between. CDR1 KGHDR and CDR2 SFDVKD come from the germline V gene. CDR3 length: 17 amino acids. The CDR3 here is CATSESPGYSSYNEQFF. The CDR3, as DNA: TGTGCCACCAGTGAATCCCCAGGGTATAGCTCCTACAATGAGCAGTTCTTC.

The rearrangement links TRBV21-1 to TRBJ2-5; whether TRBD2, the table's D call, matches the DNA was not checked. TRBV21-1 is shown as a pseudogene. The CDR3 loop spans 16 amino acids. The CDR3 nucleotides are TGTGCCAGCAGCAAACTCCAGAGCGGGACACAAGAGACCCAGTACTTC. It encodes CASSKLQSGTQETQYF.

The rearrangement joins TRBV3-1 (or the pseudogene TRBV3-2) to TRBJ2-2; 8 bases align to TRBD1. V gave up 4 bases and J gave up 2 bases; unmatched junction bases: 3. There are 15 residues in the CDR3. From germline, CDR1 is LGHDT and CDR2 YNNKEL (reference sequence). The CDR3 nucleotides are TGTGCCAGCAGCCGGGACAGGCCTAACACCGGGGAGCTGTTTTTT. Translation: CASSRDRPNTGELFF.

The V gene is TRBV18, the J gene TRBJ1-1, with 7 nucleotides matching TRBD1. The CDR3 loop spans 15 amino acids. Trimming at V came to 4 bases and at J to 4 bases, leaving 9 bases not matched to a gene. Germline-derived CDR1 and CDR2 are KGHSH and LQKENI. CDR3 sequence: CASSLDRVWGTEAFF. The CDR3 bases are TGTGCCAGCTCACTCGACAGGGTATGGGGCACTGAAGCTTTCTTT.

The CDR3 DNA is TGCAGCGCCGCACCGGGACAAAGGGAGACTTTCTTT. It specifies CSAAPGQRETFF. The J gene is TRBJ1-1, the V gene TRBV29-1; TRBD1 might be the D (6 bases). Germline values: CDR1 SQVTM, CDR2 ANQGSEA. The CDR3 loop spans 12 amino acids. V lost 7 bases and J lost 12, with 21 bases in between.

This clone was picked up one time. The chain employs TRBV3-1 (or the pseudogene TRBV3-2) and TRBJ2-1; 13 bases line up with TRBD2. The CDR3 runs to 17 residues. From germline, CDR1 is LGHDT and CDR2 YNNKEL (reference sequence). With V trimmed by 4 bases and J by 7 bases, 10 bases remained unmatched. The CDR3 DNA reads TGTGCCAGCAGCCCTCAGACTAGCGGGAGGTGGGGGAATGAGCAGTTCTTC. Translating gives CASSPQTSGRWGNEQFF.

This sequence joins TRBV27 and TRBJ1-1, with 12 nucleotides matching TRBD1. This CDR3 comprises 18 residues. CDR1 MNHEY and CDR2 SMNVEV come from the germline V gene (reference sequence). J was trimmed by 4 bases and V by 10 bases; bases with no gene match: 19. The CDR3 sequence is CATKISAPGTGGGTEAFF. DNA of the CDR3: TGTGCCACCAAGATCTCGGCTCCCGGGACAGGGGGCGGCACTGAAGCTTTCTTT.

The rearrangement links TRBV19 to TRBJ2-3, with no clear D. The germline V gene encodes CDR1 LNHDA and CDR2 SQIVND (reference sequence). This CDR3 spans 14 amino acids. The V and J ends lost 1 base and 3 bases respectively, with 8 bases between them. The CDR3 DNA follows: TGTGCCAGTAGTATAGGCCTATCGACAGATACGCAGTATTTT. Translated: CASSIGLSTDTQYF.